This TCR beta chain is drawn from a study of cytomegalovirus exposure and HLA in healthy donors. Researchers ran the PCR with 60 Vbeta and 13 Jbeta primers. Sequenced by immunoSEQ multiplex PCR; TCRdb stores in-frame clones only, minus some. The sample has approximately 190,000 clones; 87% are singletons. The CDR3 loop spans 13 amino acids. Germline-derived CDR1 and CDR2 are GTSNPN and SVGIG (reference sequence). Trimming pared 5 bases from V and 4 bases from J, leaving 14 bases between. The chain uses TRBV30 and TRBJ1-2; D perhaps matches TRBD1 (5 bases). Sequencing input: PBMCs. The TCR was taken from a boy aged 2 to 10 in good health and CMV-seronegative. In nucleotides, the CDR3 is TGTGCCTGGGGGGGGTCCCAGGGCTATGGCTACACCTTC. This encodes CAWGGSQGYGYTF.